The 2 T cell receptor beta chains reported below all come from one sample, sequenced in a study of T cell responses to AZD1222 COVID-19 vaccine. Sequencing used immunoSEQ multiplex PCR; TCRdb keeps in-frame clones, though not all of them. The sample has 95,000 to 150,000 clones, about 91% seen once; the top ten hold under 6.5%. The material was peripheral blood, obtained on day 0 of AZD1222 vaccination. These receptors all come from an adult in good health.

This clone was observed once. The chain joins TRBV7-9 to TRBJ2-7; either TRBD1 or TRBD2 may supply D (5 bases each). Trimming took off 5 bases at V and 3 bases at J, with 23 bases between the two ends. CDR1 is SEHNR and CDR2 is FQNEAQ in the germline V gene (reference sequence). The CDR3 has 17 residues. CDR3 region: CASSPYRGPGGNYEQYF. The CDR3 nucleotides read TGTGCCAGCAGCCCCTATAGGGGCCCCGGAGGTAACTACGAGCAGTACTTC.

The rearrangement uses TRBV19 and TRBJ2-3, with a weak D call TRBD1 (6 bases). From germline, CDR1 is LNHDA and CDR2 SQIVND (reference sequence). Between the trimmed V and J ends, which lost 6 bases and 0 bases, there was a span of 10 bases. The CDR3 covers 14 residues. CDR3 in DNA: TGTGCCAGTAGAACAGGGCTTAGCACAGATACGCAGTATTTT. It specifies CASRTGLSTDTQYF.